A single sample is the source of the 4 T cell receptor beta chains below, sequenced in a study of T cell changes during pregnancy in multiple sclerosis. The protocol was immunoSEQ multiplex PCR, while the TCRdb copy is restricted to in-frame clones and leaves out a portion. The sample holds around 100,000 clones; approximately 92% are singletons and the top ten take roughly 2%. The source material was peripheral blood, sampled after pregnancy. The receptors here all came from a female donor with multiple sclerosis, enrolled in a pregnancy study.

The gene calls are TRBV6-5 and TRBJ2-1, with D maybe TRBD1 (5 bases). Trimming took 6 bases from V and 9 from J, leaving 18 bases between them. CDR1 and CDR2 (germline): MNHEY, SVGAGI. CDR3 size: 14 residues. CDR3 sequence: CASSHPPGSGEQFF. CDR3 bases: TGTGCCAGCAGCCACCCCCCAGGGTCAGGTGAGCAGTTCTTC.

This CDR3 reads CASIRTGGNGEAFF. CDR3 DNA sequence: TGTGCCAGCATCAGGACAGGGGGGAATGGGGAAGCTTTCTTT. The chain carries TRBV2 and TRBJ1-1; 10 bases align to TRBD1. With V trimmed by 7 bases and J by 8 bases, 10 bases remained unmatched. This CDR3 contains 14 residues. Looked up from germline, CDR1 is SNHLY and CDR2 is FYNNEI. Full variable domain (missing parts from reference TRBV2 and TRBJ1-1): EPEVTQTPSHQVTQMGQEVILRCVPISNHLYFYWYRQILGQKVEFLVSFYNNEISEKSEIFDDQFSVERPDGSNFTLKIRSTKLEDSAMYFCASIRTGGNGEAFFGQGTRLTVV.

This chain uses TRBV5-4 with TRBJ1-1; the match to TRBD1 covers 10 bases. Germline V gene sequence: CDR1 SGHNT, CDR2 YYREEE (reference sequence). V trimming: 2 bases; J trimming: 3 bases; junction bases outside the gene matches: 1. The CDR3 has 14 residues. This chain's CDR3 is CASSLGTGDTEAFF. CDR3 coding DNA: TGTGCCAGCAGCTTAGGGACAGGGGACACTGAAGCTTTCTTT.

The count of this clone is one. The V call is TRBV19, the J call TRBJ1-6; maybe TRBD1 (6 bases). Germline V lookup: CDR1 LNHDA, CDR2 SQIVND (reference sequence). Between the trimmed V and J ends, which lost 7 bases and 2 bases, there was a span of 12 bases. The CDR3 extends over 15 amino acids. The CDR3 coding sequence is TGTGCCAGTACCCGGACAGCTACCTATAATTCACCCCTCCACTTT. Protein product: CASTRTATYNSPLHF. Full variable domain (rest looked up from reference TRBV19 and TRBJ1-6): DGGITQSPKYLFRKEGQNVTLSCEQNLNHDAMYWYRQDPGQGLRLIYYSQIVNDFQKGDIAEGYSVSREKKESFPLTVTSAQKNPTAFYLCASTRTATYNSPLHFGNGTRLTVT.